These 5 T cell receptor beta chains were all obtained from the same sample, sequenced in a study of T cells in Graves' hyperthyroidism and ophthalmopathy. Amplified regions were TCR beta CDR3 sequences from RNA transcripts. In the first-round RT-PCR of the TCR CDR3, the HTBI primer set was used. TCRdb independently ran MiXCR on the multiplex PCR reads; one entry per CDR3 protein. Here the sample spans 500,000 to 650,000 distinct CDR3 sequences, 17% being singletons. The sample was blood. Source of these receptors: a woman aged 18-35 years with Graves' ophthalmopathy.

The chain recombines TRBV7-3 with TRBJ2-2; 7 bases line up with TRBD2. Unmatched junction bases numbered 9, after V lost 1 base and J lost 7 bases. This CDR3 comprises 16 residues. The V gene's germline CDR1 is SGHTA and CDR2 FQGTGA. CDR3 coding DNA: TGTGCCAGCAGCTTAATACCTAGCGGTCCCAGCGGGGAGCTGTTTTTT. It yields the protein CASSLIPSGPSGELFF. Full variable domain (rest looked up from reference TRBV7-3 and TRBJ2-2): GAGVSQTPSNKVTEKGKYVELRCDPISGHTALYWYRQSLGQGPEFLIYFQGTGAADDSGLPNDRFFAVRPEGSVSTLKIQRTERGDSAVYLCASSLIPSGPSGELFFGEGSRLTVL.

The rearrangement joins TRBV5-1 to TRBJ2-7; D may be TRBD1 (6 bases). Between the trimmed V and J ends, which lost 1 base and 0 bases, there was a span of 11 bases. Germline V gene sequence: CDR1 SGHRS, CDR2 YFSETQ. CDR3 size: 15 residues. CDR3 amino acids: CASSLFGTLSYEQYF. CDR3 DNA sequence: TGCGCCAGCAGCTTGTTTGGGACACTCTCCTACGAGCAGTACTTC.

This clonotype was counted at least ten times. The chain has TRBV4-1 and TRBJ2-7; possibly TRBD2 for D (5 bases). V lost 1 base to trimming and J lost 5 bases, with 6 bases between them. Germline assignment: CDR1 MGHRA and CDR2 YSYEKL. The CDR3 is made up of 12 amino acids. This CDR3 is CASSQAGNEQYF. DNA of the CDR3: TGCGCCAGCAGCCAAGCCGGGAACGAGCAGTACTTC.

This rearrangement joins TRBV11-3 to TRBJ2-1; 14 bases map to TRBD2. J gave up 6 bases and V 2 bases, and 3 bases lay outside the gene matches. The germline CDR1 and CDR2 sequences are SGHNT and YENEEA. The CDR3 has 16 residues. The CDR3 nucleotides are TGTGCCAGCAGCTTACAGACTAGCGGGGGGGCCAATGAGCAGTTCTTC. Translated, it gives CASSLQTSGGANEQFF.

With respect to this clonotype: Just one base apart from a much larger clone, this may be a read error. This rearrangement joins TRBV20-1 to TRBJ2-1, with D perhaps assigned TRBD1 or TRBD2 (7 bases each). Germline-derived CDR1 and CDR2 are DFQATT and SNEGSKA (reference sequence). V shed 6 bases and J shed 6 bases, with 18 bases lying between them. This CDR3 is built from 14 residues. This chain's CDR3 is CSALEGGGRNEQFF. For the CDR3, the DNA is TGCAGTGCCCTGGAGGGAGGGGGCCGCAATGAGCAGTTCTTC.